The rows below give T cell receptor beta chains drawn from one sample of a study of tumor and adjacent non-tumor tissue in lung cancer. Using its own MiXCR run on the multiplex PCR reads, TCRdb lists one record per CDR3 protein. The sample includes about 80,000 distinct CDR3 sequences, 75% to 90% seen only once; the top ten take 10% to 15%. The sequencing sample was made of lung tumor tissue. All receptors derive from a woman aged 50 to 65 with non-small cell lung cancer. Both conserved end residues are part of each CDR3. The D gene is left open where the match is weak. Only part of the rows carry a size: once, few, many, or a class if the clone is expanded.

v_gene: TRBV6-6
j_gene: TRBJ2-1
d_gene: TRBD1
abundance: NA
CDR3nt: TGTGCCAACAGTTACGGGACAGGGCTTTCCAGTGAGCAGTTCTTC
CDR3aa: CANSYGTGLSSEQFF

v_gene: TRBV29-1
j_gene: TRBJ2-4
d_gene: NA
abundance: NA
CDR3nt: TGCAGCGTGCTGCTGGGGTTGGAGTTTGTTAAGATTCAGTACTTC
CDR3aa: CSVLLGLEFVKIQYF

v_gene: TRBV20-1
j_gene: TRBJ2-1
d_gene: NA
abundance: NA
CDR3nt: TGCAATGCTAGAGATGACGGTGAACAGTTCTTC
CDR3aa: CNARDDGEQFF

v_gene: TRBV12-3/TRBV12-4
j_gene: TRBJ2-5
d_gene: NA
abundance: NA
CDR3nt: TGTGCCAGCAGTTTTCAGGAGTTAGAGGGGACCCAGTACTTC
CDR3aa: CASSFQELEGTQYF

v_gene: TRBV6-2/TRBV6-3
j_gene: TRBJ2-7
d_gene: NA
abundance: NA
CDR3nt: TGTGTCAGCAGTATAACAGGCTCAAACTCCTACGAGCAGTACTTC
CDR3aa: CVSSITGSNSYEQYF

v_gene: TRBV11-1
j_gene: TRBJ1-2
d_gene: NA
abundance: NA
CDR3nt: TGTGCCTGCAGCCCGGAGCGGGCATCTAACTATGGCTACACCTTC
CDR3aa: CACSPERASNYGYTF

v_gene: TRBV20-1
j_gene: TRBJ1-5
d_gene: TRBD1
abundance: NA
CDR3nt: TGCAGTGCTGCGACAGGGAACATTTTGCCCCAGCAATTT
CDR3aa: CSAATGNILPQQF

v_gene: TRBV29-1
j_gene: TRBJ1-2
d_gene: TRBD1
abundance: NA
CDR3nt: TGCAGCGTTGAAGGTTGGGACAGGGGGGACTTCTATGCCTACACCTTC
CDR3aa: CSVEGWDRGDFYAYTF

v_gene: TRBV20-1
j_gene: TRBJ2-3
d_gene: NA
abundance: few
CDR3nt: TGCAGTGCTACCCCTGAGGGGAATGGACGAGATACGCGGTATTTT
CDR3aa: CSATPEGNGRDTRYF

v_gene: TRBV29-1
j_gene: TRBJ2-5
d_gene: NA
abundance: few
CDR3nt: TGCAGCGTTGAACAACAGCGCCAAGATACCCAATACTTC
CDR3aa: CSVEQQRQDTQYF

v_gene: TRBV6-1
j_gene: TRBJ2-1
d_gene: TRBD1
abundance: once
CDR3nt: TGTGCCTGCTGTGTACAGGGGGAAAAAGATGAGCAGTTCTTT
CDR3aa: CACCVQGEKDEQFF

v_gene: TRBV11-2
j_gene: TRBJ1-2
d_gene: NA
abundance: NA
CDR3nt: TGTGCCAGCAGCTTAATACGTAGTGACTATGGCTACACCTTC
CDR3aa: CASSLIRSDYGYTF

v_gene: TRBV29-1
j_gene: TRBJ1-1
d_gene: NA
abundance: NA
CDR3nt: TGCAGCGTTGTTACTTCGGCCCATGCAGCATTCTTT
CDR3aa: CSVVTSAHAAFF

v_gene: TRBV29-1
j_gene: TRBJ2-3
d_gene: NA
abundance: NA
CDR3nt: TGCGGCGTTGATAGCGCGAACACGGATACGCAGTATTTT
CDR3aa: CGVDSANTDTQYF

v_gene: TRBV28
j_gene: TRBJ2-4
d_gene: NA
abundance: NA
CDR3nt: TGTGCCAGCAGTAAAGAAGTGGCGAGGGACATTCAGTATTTC
CDR3aa: CASSKEVARDIQYF

v_gene: TRBV12-3/TRBV12-4
j_gene: TRBJ2-7
d_gene: TRBD1
abundance: once
CDR3nt: TGTGGTAGCACCCCGGGACAGGGGGACGAGCAGTACTTC
CDR3aa: CGSTPGQGDEQYF

v_gene: TRBV10-2
j_gene: TRBJ2-3
d_gene: NA
abundance: NA
CDR3nt: TGCGCCAGCAGTGAAAGGGACGGCTGGATCACAGATACGCAGTGTTTT
CDR3aa: CASSERDGWITDTQCF

v_gene: TRBV20-1
j_gene: TRBJ1-1
d_gene: NA
abundance: NA
CDR3nt: TGCAGTGCTAGCGGGCGCGGGGAGAACGCTGAAGCTTTATTT
CDR3aa: CSASGRGENAEALF

v_gene: TRBV20-1
j_gene: TRBJ1-2
d_gene: TRBD1
abundance: NA
CDR3nt: TGCAGTGCTAAGAAGCGGGACAGGCTGTGCACCTTC
CDR3aa: CSAKKRDRLCTF

v_gene: TRBV12-3/TRBV12-4
j_gene: TRBJ1-4
d_gene: TRBD1
abundance: NA
CDR3nt: TGTGTCAGCAGAACAGGGGACGCCAATGATAAACTGTTTTTT
CDR3aa: CVSRTGDANDKLFF

v_gene: TRBV20-1
j_gene: TRBJ1-5
d_gene: NA
abundance: NA
CDR3nt: TGCAGTGCTAAACAGGGCGGGCAGCCCCAGCATTTT
CDR3aa: CSAKQGGQPQHF

v_gene: TRBV11-2
j_gene: TRBJ2-2
d_gene: NA
abundance: NA
CDR3nt: TGTGCCAGTAGCTTATCGGCTTCCATGAATACCGGGGAGCTGTTGTTT
CDR3aa: CASSLSASMNTGELLF

v_gene: TRBV4-1
j_gene: TRBJ2-7
d_gene: TRBD1
abundance: NA
CDR3nt: TGTGCCAGCAGCCAAGATCAGTACAGGGGGCTTTCCGAGCAGTACTTC
CDR3aa: CASSQDQYRGLSEQYF

v_gene: TRBV11-1
j_gene: TRBJ2-5
d_gene: NA
abundance: NA
CDR3nt: TGTGCCAGTTGTTTTTACAAGGGCCAAGAGACCCAGTACTTC
CDR3aa: CASCFYKGQETQYF